Sequencing of this T cell receptor (beta chain) was carried out in a study of cytomegalovirus exposure and HLA in healthy donors. As for the study in general: The study's early data release held about 85 million unique TCRs from HLA-typed donors.

Study-level results: A list of about 160 TCR beta chains associated with cytomegalovirus was given. According to an earlier analysis, most TCR beta V segments yielded productive rearrangements about 87% or about 30% of the time.

A word on this clone: No antigen is known for it.

The V and J ends lost 6 bases and 7 bases respectively, with 15 bases between them. Germline values: CDR1 KGHSH, CDR2 LQKENI. CDR3 length: 13 amino acids. PCR primers comprised 60 Vbeta and 13 Jbeta primers. The assay was immunoSEQ multiplex PCR, and TCRdb's table has in-frame clones only and misses some. The table records about 140,000 clones, approximately 80% of them present only once. The V call is TRBV18, the J call TRBJ1-2, with D uncertain. The sequence was collected from a male donor in good health and CMV-seronegative. Sequenced sample: PBMCs. The CDR3 sequence: CASSPERFGGYTF. Here the CDR3 DNA reads TGTGCCAGCTCCCCTGAGCGGTTTGGTGGCTACACCTTC.